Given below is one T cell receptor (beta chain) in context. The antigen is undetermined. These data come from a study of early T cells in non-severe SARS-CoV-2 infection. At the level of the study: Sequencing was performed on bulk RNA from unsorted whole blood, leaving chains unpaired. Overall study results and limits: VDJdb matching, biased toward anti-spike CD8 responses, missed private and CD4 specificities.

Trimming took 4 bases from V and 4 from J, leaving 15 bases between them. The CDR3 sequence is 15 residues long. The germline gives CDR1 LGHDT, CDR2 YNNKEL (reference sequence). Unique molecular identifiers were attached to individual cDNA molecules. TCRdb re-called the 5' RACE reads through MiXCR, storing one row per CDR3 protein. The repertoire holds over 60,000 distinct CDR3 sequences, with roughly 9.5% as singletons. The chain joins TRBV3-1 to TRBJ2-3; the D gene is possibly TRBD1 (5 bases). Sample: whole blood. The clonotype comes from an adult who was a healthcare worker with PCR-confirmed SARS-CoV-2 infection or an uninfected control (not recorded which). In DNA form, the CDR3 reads TGTGCCAGCAGCCCGAACCCCCAGGGCTCAGATACGCAGTATTTT. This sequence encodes CASSPNPQGSDTQYF.